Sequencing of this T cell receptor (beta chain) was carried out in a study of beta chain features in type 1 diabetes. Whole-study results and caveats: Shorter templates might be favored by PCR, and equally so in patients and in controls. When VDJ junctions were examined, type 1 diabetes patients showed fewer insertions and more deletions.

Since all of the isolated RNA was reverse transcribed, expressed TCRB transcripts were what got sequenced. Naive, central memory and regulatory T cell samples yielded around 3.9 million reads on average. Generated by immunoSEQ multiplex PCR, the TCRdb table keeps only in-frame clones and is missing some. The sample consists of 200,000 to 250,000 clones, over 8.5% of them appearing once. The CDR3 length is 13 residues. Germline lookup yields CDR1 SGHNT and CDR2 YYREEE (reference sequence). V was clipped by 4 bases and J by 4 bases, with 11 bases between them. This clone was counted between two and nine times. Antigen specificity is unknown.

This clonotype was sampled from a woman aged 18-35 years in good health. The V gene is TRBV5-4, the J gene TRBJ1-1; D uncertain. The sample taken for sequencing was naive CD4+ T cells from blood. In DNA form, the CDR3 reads TGTGCCAGCAGCAGCTCGTTGAGCACTGAAGCTTTCTTT. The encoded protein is CASSSSLSTEAFF. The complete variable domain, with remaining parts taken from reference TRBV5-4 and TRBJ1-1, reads ETGVTQSPTHLIKTRGQQVTLRCSSQSGHNTVSWYQQALGQGPQFIFQYYREEENGRGNFPPRFSGLQFPNYSSELNVNALELDDSALYLCASSSSLSTEAFFGQGTRLTVV.